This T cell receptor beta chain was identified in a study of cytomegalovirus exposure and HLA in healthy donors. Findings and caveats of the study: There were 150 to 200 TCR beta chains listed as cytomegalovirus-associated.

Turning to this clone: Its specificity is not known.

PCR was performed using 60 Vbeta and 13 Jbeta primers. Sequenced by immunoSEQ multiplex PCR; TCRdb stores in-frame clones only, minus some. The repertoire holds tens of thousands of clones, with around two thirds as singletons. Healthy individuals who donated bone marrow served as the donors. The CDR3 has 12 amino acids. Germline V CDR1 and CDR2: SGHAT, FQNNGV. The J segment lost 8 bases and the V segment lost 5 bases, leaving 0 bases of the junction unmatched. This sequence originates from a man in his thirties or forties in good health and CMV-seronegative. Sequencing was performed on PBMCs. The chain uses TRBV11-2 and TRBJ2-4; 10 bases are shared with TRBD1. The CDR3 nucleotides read TGTGCCAGCAGCGGACAGGGGGACATTCAGTACTTC. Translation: CASSGQGDIQYF.